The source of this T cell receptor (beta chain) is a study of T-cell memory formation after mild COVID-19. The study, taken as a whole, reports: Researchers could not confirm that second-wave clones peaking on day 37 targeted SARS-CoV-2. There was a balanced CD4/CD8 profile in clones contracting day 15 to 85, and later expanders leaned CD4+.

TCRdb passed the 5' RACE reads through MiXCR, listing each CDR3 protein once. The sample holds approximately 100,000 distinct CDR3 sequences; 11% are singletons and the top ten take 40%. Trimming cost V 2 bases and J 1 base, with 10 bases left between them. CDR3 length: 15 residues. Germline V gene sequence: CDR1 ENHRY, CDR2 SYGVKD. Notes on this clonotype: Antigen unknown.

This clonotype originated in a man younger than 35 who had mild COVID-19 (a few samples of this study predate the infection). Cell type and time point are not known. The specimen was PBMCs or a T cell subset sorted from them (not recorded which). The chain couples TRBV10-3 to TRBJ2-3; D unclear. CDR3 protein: CAISELLGGTDTQYF. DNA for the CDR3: TGTGCCATCAGTGAGCTTCTGGGTGGCACAGATACGCAGTATTTT.